What follows are 25 T cell receptor beta chains derived from one specimen sequenced in a study of Graves' ophthalmopathy and Graves' hyperthyroidism. Amplified material comprised TCR beta CDR3 regions derived from RNA transcripts. First-round RT-PCR relied on HTBI primers, and a second-round multiplex PCR came next. TCRdb independently ran MiXCR on the multiplex PCR reads; one entry per CDR3 protein. The table lists roughly 300,000 distinct CDR3 sequences, roughly 16% of them singletons. Sample: peripheral blood. All receptors come from an adult man with Graves' ophthalmopathy.

This clonotype appeared many times. The rearrangement joins TRBV6-1 to TRBJ2-7; D could derive from TRBD1 or TRBD2 (7 bases each). V gave up 11 bases and J gave up 7 bases, with 18 bases separating them. CDR3 length equals 12 residues. Germline V gives CDR1 MNHNS, CDR2 SASEGT. The CDR3 DNA reads as TGTGCCCTCCGCGGCAGGGGGGGAGAGCAGTACTTC. This gives the protein CALRGRGGEQYF.

This clonotype was observed at least ten times. This chain links TRBV15 with TRBJ2-7; D gene unclear. Trimming pared 0 bases from V and 3 bases from J, leaving 15 bases between. The CDR3 length is 16 residues. Germline V CDR1 and CDR2: LNHNV, YYDKDF (reference sequence). Here the CDR3 DNA reads TGTGCCACCAGCAGAGATACAACAGATGGCCGCTACGAGCAGTACTTC. Translation: CATSRDTTDGRYEQYF.

This clonotype was recorded many times. CDR3 in amino acids: CASSNQGNTEAFF. In nucleotides, the CDR3 is TGTGCCAGCAGCAACCAGGGGAACACTGAAGCTTTCTTT. The rearrangement joins TRBV14 to TRBJ1-1; maybe TRBD1 (5 bases). The V end lost 5 bases, the J end lost 1 base, and 8 bases lay between the germline ends. CDR3 length: 13 residues. Germline CDR1 and CDR2: SGHDN and FVKESK.

This clonotype was recorded at least ten times. The chain is built from TRBV3-1 and TRBJ1-2; no firm D call. Trimming pared 0 bases from V and 6 bases from J, leaving 11 bases between. The CDR3 covers 14 residues. CDR1 is LGHDT, CDR2 YNNKEL, per germline (reference sequence). The CDR3 DNA sequence: TGTGCCAGCAGCCAAGATGTGTGGAACCATGGCTACACCTTC. This sequence encodes CASSQDVWNHGYTF.

This chain links TRBV7-3 with TRBJ2-7; tentatively, D is TRBD1 or TRBD2 (7 bases each). Trimming removed 1 base at V and 2 bases at J, with 12 bases between. The CDR3 runs to 15 residues. In germline, CDR1 is SGHTA, CDR2 FQGTGA. CDR3 sequence (DNA): TGTGCCAGCAGCTTAAAGCGGGACAGTCCCTACGAGCAGTACTTC. Translating it yields CASSLKRDSPYEQYF.

In its sample, this clonotype was seen many times. The chain uses TRBV3-1 and TRBJ1-5; D not certain. V was trimmed by 2 bases and J by 3 bases, leaving 5 bases between them. This CDR3 is built from 13 residues. Per germline, CDR1 LGHDT and CDR2 YNNKEL (reference sequence). The CDR3 here is CASSQYDNQPQHF. CDR3 in DNA: TGTGCCAGCAGCCAATACGACAATCAGCCCCAGCATTTT.

This clonotype has ten or more counts. J is TRBJ2-7 and V is TRBV29-1, with 7 bases matching TRBD1. Trimming took 3 bases from V and 5 from J; bases not matched to a gene: 4. The CDR3 has 12 residues. The V gene's germline CDR1 is SQVTM and CDR2 ANQGSEA. The DNA of the CDR3 is TGCAGCGTTGACCAAACAGGGGACGAGCAGTACTTC. Translating gives CSVDQTGDEQYF.

This clonotype was counted at least ten times. The chain joins TRBV6-1 to TRBJ1-5; D unclear. Trimming shortened V by 5 bases and J by 3 bases, and 14 bases separated the two germline ends. Germline lookup yields CDR1 MNHNS and CDR2 SASEGT. The CDR3 contains 15 residues. Here the CDR3 DNA reads TGTGCCAGCAGTCCCCGGGTAATCCTCAATCAGCCCCAGCATTTT. It encodes CASSPRVILNQPQHF.

This clonotype was found many times. V and J are TRBV29-1 and TRBJ1-1; TRBD1 is a possible D gene (5 bases). V was cut by 7 bases and J by 1 base, with 13 bases left in between. Germline CDR1 SQVTM, CDR2 ANQGSEA. This CDR3 is 13 amino acids long. Here the CDR3 DNA reads TGCAGCGCCCAACCCGGGGGGAACACTGAAGCTTTCTTT. Its translation is CSAQPGGNTEAFF.

There are many counts of this clonotype. V usage is TRBV20-1 and J usage is TRBJ2-7, with D tentatively TRBD1 or TRBD2 (5 bases each). CDR3 length: 15 amino acids. V lost 5 bases, J lost 4 bases, and 21 bases lay in between. Germline lookup yields CDR1 DFQATT and CDR2 SNEGSKA (reference sequence). CDR3 protein: CSASRPGPTDYEQYF. The CDR3 DNA sequence: TGCAGTGCTTCCAGGCCGGGACCAACCGATTACGAGCAGTACTTC.

This clonotype has ten or more counts. The J gene is TRBJ2-3, the V gene TRBV9, with TRBD2 matching 9 bases. Germline trimming cut 0 bases from V and 0 bases from J; bases unmatched to any gene: 2. The CDR3 is 16 residues long. The germline gives CDR1 SGDLS, CDR2 YYNGEE. For the CDR3, the DNA is TGTGCCAGCAGCGTAGTAACTAGCGGGAGCACAGATACGCAGTATTTT. It encodes CASSVVTSGSTDTQYF.

This clonotype was recorded at least ten times. This chain uses TRBV6-2 or TRBV6-3 with TRBJ2-4; maybe TRBD1 (5 bases). Trimming took off 4 bases at V and 7 bases at J, with 14 bases between the two ends. The CDR3 has 14 amino acids. Germline V lookup: CDR1 MNHEY, CDR2 SVGEGT. The CDR3 DNA reads as TGTGCCAGCAGTTGGCAGGGTGGTGGGAACATTCAGTACTTC. This encodes CASSWQGGGNIQYF.

This clonotype showed up many times. The chain uses TRBV19 and TRBJ2-5, with D perhaps TRBD2 (6 bases). Germline V lookup: CDR1 LNHDA, CDR2 SQIVND (reference sequence). Trimming stripped 6 bases from V and 5 bases from J, with 10 bases between. The CDR3 consists of 12 residues. The CDR3 loop is CASRTAGETQYF. As DNA, the CDR3 is TGTGCCAGTAGGACCGCGGGGGAGACCCAGTACTTC.

This clonotype has a count of ten or more. The chain combines TRBV2 with TRBJ1-2; TRBD1 matches at 8 bases. The trim removed 5 bases at V and 4 bases at J, leaving 6 bases unmatched. The CDR3 totals 14 residues. Germline V gives CDR1 SNHLY, CDR2 FYNNEI. CDR3 sequence: CASSINTGGYGYTF. The DNA for the CDR3 is TGTGCCAGCAGTATAAACACAGGGGGCTATGGCTACACCTTC.

This chain connects TRBV6-5 to TRBJ2-5, with 14 positions matching TRBD2. Germline CDR1 MNHEY, CDR2 SVGAGI. J gave up 14 bases and V 4 bases, and 12 bases lay outside the gene matches. The CDR3 is 15 residues long. CDR3 coding DNA: TGTGCCAGCAGTTTATCAACCGGGACTAGCGGGGGCCTTTACTTC. Amino acids: CASSLSTGTSGGLYF.

This clonotype was counted many times. V usage is TRBV25-1 and J usage is TRBJ2-7; tentative D call: TRBD1 (6 bases). The CDR3 consists of 14 residues. Germline V gene data show CDR1 as MGHDK and CDR2 as SYGVNS. The germline V and J ends were trimmed by 3 bases and 2 bases, with 11 bases remaining between them. The CDR3 sequence: CASSDRGWAYEQYF. CDR3 nucleotide sequence: TGTGCCAGCAGTGACAGGGGATGGGCCTACGAGCAGTACTTC.

The sample holds many counts of this clonotype. The V gene is TRBV6-5, the J gene TRBJ1-2; D ambiguous. This CDR3 comprises 15 residues. CDR1 is MNHEY, CDR2 SVGAGI, per germline. V was pared by 6 bases and J by 4 bases, with 18 bases between. For the CDR3, the DNA is TGTGCCAGCAGGATAACGGGCCAAACCAGCTATGGCTACACCTTC. It encodes CASRITGQTSYGYTF.

At least ten counts were recorded for this clonotype. The CDR3 DNA follows: TGTGCCAGCAACCCCATGGGCGGGATTCAAGAGACCCAGTACTTC. Protein sequence: CASNPMGGIQETQYF. The chain carries TRBV7-8 and TRBJ2-5; maybe TRBD2 (6 bases). V was clipped by 7 bases and J by 2 bases, with 17 bases between them. Germline-derived CDR1 and CDR2 are SGHVS and FQNEAQ. This CDR3 is built from 15 residues.

There are many counts of this clonotype. The rearrangement links TRBV20-1 to TRBJ1-5; D unresolved. From germline, CDR1 is DFQATT and CDR2 SNEGSKA (reference sequence). Trimming cost V 0 bases and J 2 bases, with 11 bases left between them. The CDR3 runs 15 residues. CDR3 DNA: TGCAGTGCTAGAGATAGGTTTGGCGGCAATCAGCCCCAGCATTTT. Amino acids: CSARDRFGGNQPQHF.

Many counts were recorded for this clonotype. V gene TRBV6-5 combines with J gene TRBJ2-3, with 7 bases identical to TRBD1. V trimming: 6 bases; J trimming: 2 bases; junction bases outside the gene matches: 5. CDR1 is MNHEY and CDR2 is SVGAGI in the germline V gene. The CDR3 is made up of 14 amino acids. The CDR3 DNA sequence: TGTGCCAGCAGGTCGGGACAGCTCACAGATACGCAGTATTTT. The encoded protein is CASRSGQLTDTQYF.

About this clonotype itself: At one end, the junction sequence differs from germline, possibly due to a read error. The chain carries TRBV11-2 and TRBJ2-7, with D perhaps matching TRBD1 (7 bases). The germline CDR1 and CDR2 sequences are SGHAT and FQNNGV. This CDR3 has 14 residues. DNA of the CDR3: TGTGCCAGCAGCCCTCAGGGGGGCCCCTACGAGCAGCACTTC. Translating gives CASSPQGGPYEQHF.

This clonotype was recorded at least ten times. The chain employs TRBV12-3 or TRBV12-4 and TRBJ1-1; unclear D gene. V was pared by 6 bases and J by 0 bases, with 23 bases between. This CDR3 has 18 amino acids. The CDR3 nucleotides read TGTGCCAGCAGCCACGAAGATCGCAGGAGTATTGTGAACACTGAAGCTTTCTTT. Amino acid sequence: CASSHEDRRSIVNTEAFF.

This clonotype was seen many times. J is TRBJ2-5 and V is TRBV10-3, with 16 bases identical to TRBD2. Germline CDR1 ENHRY, CDR2 SYGVKD. V was clipped by 4 bases and J by 10 bases; unmatched bases: 21. The CDR3 spans 20 residues. The CDR3: CAISAMGSGTSGRAHDGQYF. In DNA form, the CDR3 reads TGTGCCATCAGTGCAATGGGTTCCGGGACTAGCGGGAGGGCCCACGATGGCCAGTACTTC.

V gene TRBV19 combines with J gene TRBJ2-5, with 7 bases identical to TRBD1. CDR1 LNHDA and CDR2 SQIVND come from the germline V gene (reference sequence). The trim removed 7 bases at V and 2 bases at J, leaving 7 bases unmatched. The CDR3 is 14 residues long. CDR3 in DNA: TGTGCCAGTAATGAGGGACAGATTCAAGAGACCCAGTACTTC. Residues: CASNEGQIQETQYF.

This clonotype has at least ten counts. The CDR3 protein is CASSDGPSYEQYF. The CDR3 DNA follows: TGTGCCAGCAGTGATGGGCCCTCCTACGAGCAGTACTTC. The chain uses TRBV6-1 and TRBJ2-7; D gene unclear. Germline CDR1 is MNHNS and CDR2 is SASEGT. The CDR3 is made up of 13 amino acids. V was pared by 3 bases and J by 0 bases, with 6 bases between.